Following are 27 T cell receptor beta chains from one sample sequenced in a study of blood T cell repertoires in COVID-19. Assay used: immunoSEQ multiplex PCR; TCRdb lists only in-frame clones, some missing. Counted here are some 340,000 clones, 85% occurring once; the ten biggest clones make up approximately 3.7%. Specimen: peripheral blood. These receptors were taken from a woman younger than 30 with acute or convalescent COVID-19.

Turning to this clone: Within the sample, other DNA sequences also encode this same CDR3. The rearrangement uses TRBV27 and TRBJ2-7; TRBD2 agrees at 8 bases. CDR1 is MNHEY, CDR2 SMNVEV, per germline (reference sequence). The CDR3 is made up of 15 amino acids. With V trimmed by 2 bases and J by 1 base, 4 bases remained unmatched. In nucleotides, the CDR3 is TGTGCCAGCAGTTTAGCGGGAGGTCCGTCCTACGAGCAGTACTTC. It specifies CASSLAGGPSYEQYF.

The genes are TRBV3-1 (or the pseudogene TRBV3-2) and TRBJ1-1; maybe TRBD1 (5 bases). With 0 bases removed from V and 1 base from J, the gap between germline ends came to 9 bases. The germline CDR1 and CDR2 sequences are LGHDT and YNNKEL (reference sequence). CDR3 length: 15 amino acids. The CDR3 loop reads CASSQDRQGNTEAFF. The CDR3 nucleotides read TGTGCCAGCAGCCAAGATCGGCAGGGGAACACTGAAGCTTTCTTT.

CDR3 sequence: CASSYPEGQGAYRAGNTIYF. The CDR3 DNA follows: TGTGCCAGCAGTTACCCAGAGGGACAGGGGGCTTATCGTGCTGGAAACACCATATATTTT. The chain carries TRBV6-2 or TRBV6-3 and TRBJ1-3; TRBD1 matches at 12 bases. The CDR3 covers 20 residues. The V gene's germline CDR1 is MNHEY and CDR2 SVGEGT. The V segment lost 2 bases and the J segment 2 bases; nucleotides outside the gene matches: 13.

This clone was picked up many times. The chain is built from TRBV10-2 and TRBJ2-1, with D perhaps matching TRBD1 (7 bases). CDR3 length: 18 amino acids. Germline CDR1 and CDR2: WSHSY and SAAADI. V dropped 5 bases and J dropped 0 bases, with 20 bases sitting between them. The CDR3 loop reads CASSPGGTHLDSYNEQFF. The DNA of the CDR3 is TGCGCCAGCAGTCCAGGGGGGACCCACCTCGACTCCTACAATGAGCAGTTCTTC.

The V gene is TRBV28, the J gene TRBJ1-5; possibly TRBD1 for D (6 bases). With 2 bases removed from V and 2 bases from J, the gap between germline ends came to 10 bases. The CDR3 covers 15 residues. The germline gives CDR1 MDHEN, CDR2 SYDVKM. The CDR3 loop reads CASSLIAGGNQPQHF. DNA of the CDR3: TGTGCCAGCAGTTTAATTGCAGGGGGCAATCAGCCCCAGCATTTT. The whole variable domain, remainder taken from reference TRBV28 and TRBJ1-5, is DVKVTQSSRYLVKRTGEKVFLECVQDMDHENMFWYRQDPGLGLRLIYFSYDVKMKEKGDIPEGYSVSREKKERFSLILESASTNQTSMYLCASSLIAGGNQPQHFGDGTRLSIL.

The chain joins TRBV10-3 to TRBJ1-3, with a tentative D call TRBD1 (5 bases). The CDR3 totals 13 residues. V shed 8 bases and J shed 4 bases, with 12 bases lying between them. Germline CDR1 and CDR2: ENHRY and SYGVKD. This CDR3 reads CAIGGTGGNTIYF. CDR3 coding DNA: TGTGCCATCGGGGGGACGGGGGGAAACACCATATATTTT.

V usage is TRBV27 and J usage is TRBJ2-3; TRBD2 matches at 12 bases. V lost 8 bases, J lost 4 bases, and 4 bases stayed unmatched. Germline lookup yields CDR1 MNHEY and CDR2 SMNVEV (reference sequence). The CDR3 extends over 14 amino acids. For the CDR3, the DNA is TGTGCCAGCCGACTAGCGGGAGACTCAGATACGCAGTATTTT. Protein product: CASRLAGDSDTQYF.

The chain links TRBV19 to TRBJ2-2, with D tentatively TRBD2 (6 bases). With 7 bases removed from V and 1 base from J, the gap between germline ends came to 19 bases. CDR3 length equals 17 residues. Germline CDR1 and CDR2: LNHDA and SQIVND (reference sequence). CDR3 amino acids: CASTPDYTWGNTGELFF. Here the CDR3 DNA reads TGTGCCAGTACCCCGGACTATACCTGGGGGAACACCGGGGAGCTGTTTTTT.

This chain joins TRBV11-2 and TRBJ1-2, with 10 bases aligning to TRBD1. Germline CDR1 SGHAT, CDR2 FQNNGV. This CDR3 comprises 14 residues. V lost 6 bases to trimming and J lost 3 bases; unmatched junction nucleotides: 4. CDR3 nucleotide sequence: TGTGCCAGCAGGTCCGGGACAGGGGACTATGGCTACACCTTC. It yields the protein CASRSGTGDYGYTF.

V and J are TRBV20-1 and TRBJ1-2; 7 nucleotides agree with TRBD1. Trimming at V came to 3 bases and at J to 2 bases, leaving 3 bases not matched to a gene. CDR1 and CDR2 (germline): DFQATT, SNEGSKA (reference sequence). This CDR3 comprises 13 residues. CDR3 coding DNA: TGCAGTGCTAGTGAGGACAGGAACTATGGCTACACCTTC. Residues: CSASEDRNYGYTF.

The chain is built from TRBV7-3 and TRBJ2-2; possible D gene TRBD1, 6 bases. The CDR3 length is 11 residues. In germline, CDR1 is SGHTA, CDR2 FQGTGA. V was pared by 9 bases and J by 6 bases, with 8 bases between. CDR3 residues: CASGQSGELFF. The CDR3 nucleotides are TGTGCCAGTGGACAGTCCGGGGAGCTGTTTTTT.

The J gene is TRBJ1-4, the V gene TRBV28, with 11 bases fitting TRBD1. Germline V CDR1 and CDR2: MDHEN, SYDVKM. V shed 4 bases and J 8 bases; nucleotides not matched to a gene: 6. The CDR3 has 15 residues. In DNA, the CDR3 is TGTGCCAGCAGTTCATGGGGGGACAGGGGGGAAAAACTGTTTTTT. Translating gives CASSSWGDRGEKLFF.

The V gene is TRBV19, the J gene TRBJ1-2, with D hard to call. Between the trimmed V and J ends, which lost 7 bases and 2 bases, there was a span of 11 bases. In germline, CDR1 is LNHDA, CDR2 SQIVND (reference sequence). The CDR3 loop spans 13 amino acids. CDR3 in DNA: TGTGCCAGTAAGGCGGGGTCGAACTATGGCTACACCTTC. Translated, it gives CASKAGSNYGYTF.

CDR3 nucleotide sequence: TGTGCCAGCAGCTTAGGATACGACGCGAGGGGGGAGCAGTACTTC. It translates to CASSLGYDARGEQYF. The chain combines TRBV7-9 with TRBJ2-7; maybe TRBD1 (6 bases). Trimming removed 1 base at V and 7 bases at J, with 17 bases between. This CDR3 is built from 15 residues. The germline V gene encodes CDR1 SEHNR and CDR2 FQNEAQ (reference sequence).

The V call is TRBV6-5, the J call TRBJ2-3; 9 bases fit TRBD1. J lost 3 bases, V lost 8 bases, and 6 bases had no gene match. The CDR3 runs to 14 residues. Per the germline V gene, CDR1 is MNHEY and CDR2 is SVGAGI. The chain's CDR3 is CASESGTGTDTQYF. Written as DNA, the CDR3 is TGTGCCAGCGAATCCGGGACAGGGACAGATACGCAGTATTTT.

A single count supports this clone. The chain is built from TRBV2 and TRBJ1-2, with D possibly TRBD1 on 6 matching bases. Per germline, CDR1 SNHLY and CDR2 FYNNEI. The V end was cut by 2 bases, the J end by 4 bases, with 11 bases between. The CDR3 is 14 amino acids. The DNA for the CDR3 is TGTGCCAGCAGTGAAAGTGGCAGGGGCTATGGCTACACCTTC. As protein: CASSESGRGYGYTF.

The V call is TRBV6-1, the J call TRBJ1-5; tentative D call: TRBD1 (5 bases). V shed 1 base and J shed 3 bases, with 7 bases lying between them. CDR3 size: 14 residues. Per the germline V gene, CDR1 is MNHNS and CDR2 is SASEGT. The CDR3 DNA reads TGTGCCAGCAGTGAAGAGGGGTACAATCAGCCCCAGCATTTT. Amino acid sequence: CASSEEGYNQPQHF.

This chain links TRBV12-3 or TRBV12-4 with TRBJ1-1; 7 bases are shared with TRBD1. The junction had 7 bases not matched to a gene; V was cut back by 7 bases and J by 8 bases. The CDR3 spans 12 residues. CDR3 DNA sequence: TGTGCCAGCATCTCTGAGGGGGCAGAAGCTTTCTTT. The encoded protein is CASISEGAEAFF.

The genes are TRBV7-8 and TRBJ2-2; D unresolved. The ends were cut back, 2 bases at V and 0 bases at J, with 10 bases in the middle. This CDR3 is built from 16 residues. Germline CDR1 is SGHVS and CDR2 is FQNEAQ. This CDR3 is CASSLSARSNTGELFF. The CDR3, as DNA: TGTGCCAGCAGCTTATCCGCTAGATCGAACACCGGGGAGCTGTTTTTT.

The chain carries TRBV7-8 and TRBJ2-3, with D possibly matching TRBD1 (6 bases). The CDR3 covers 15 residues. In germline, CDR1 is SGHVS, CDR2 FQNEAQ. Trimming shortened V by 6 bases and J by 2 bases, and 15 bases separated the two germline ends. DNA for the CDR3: TGTGCCAGCAGGCTGCTGGGGGCTAACACAGATACGCAGTATTTT. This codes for CASRLLGANTDTQYF.

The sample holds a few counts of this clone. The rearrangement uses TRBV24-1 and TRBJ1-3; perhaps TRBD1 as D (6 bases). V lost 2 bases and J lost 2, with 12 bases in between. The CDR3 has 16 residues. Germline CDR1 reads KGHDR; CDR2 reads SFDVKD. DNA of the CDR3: TGTGCCACCAGTGATTCGAACCACAGGGCTGGAAACACCATATATTTT. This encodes CATSDSNHRAGNTIYF.

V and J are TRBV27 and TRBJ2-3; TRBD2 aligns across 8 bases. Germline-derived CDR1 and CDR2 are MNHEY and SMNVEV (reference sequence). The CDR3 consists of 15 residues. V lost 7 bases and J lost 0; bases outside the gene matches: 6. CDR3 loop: CASKILAGSTDTQYF. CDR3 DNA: TGTGCCAGCAAAATCCTAGCGGGTAGCACAGATACGCAGTATTTT.

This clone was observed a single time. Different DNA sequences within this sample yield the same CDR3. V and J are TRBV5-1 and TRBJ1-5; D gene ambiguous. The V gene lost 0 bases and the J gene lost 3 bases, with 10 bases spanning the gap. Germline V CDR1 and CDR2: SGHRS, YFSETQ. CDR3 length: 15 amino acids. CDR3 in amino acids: CASSLEGGFNQPQHF. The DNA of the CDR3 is TGCGCCAGCAGCTTGGAGGGAGGGTTCAATCAGCCCCAGCATTTT.

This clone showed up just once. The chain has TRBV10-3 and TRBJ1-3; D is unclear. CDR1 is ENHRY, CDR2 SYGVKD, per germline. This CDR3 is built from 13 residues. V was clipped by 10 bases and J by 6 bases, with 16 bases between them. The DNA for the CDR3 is TGTGCCACCCGCTTTCTCGGGGAAAACACCATATATTTT. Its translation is CATRFLGENTIYF.

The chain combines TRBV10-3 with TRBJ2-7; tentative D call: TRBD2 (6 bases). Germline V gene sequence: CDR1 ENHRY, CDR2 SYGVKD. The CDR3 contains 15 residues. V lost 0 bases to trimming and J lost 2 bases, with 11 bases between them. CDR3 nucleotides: TGTGCCATCAGTGAGTCTCGGGGGTGGGCCTACGAGCAGTACTTC. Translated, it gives CAISESRGWAYEQYF.

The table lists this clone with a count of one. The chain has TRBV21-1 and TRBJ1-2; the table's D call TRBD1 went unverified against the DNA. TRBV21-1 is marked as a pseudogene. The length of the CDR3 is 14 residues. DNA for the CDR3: TGTGCCAGCAGCAAACAGGACAGGGGTAAGGGCTACACCTTC. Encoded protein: CASSKQDRGKGYTF.

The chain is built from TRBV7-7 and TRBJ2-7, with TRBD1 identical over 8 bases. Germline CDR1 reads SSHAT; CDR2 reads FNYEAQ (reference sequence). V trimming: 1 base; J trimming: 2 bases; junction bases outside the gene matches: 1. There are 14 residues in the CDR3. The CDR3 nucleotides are TGTGCCAGCAGCTTAGACAGGGGGGCCTACGAGCAGTACTTC. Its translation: CASSLDRGAYEQYF.